The TCR beta chain described here comes from a study of blood T cell repertoires in COVID-19. Turning to the study itself: The samples span acute and convalescent COVID-19 from the United States, Italy and Spain. T cells, B-cell-depleted T cells, or PBMCs provided the cDNA or gDNA that served as material.

CDR3 length equals 14 residues. Trimming removed 0 bases from V and 6 bases from J; junction bases left unmatched: 5. The V gene's germline CDR1 is MNHEY and CDR2 SMNVEV (reference sequence). Original processing notes: Quantification of nucleated cells was approximated via reference gene primer amplification. The assay was immunoSEQ multiplex PCR, and TCRdb's table has in-frame clones only and misses some. That table is the source of V, J and clone size, and D and trimming were worked out from the DNA. The sample has 150,000 to 200,000 clones; roughly 85% are singletons. The chain couples TRBV27 to TRBJ2-7, with 7 bases matching TRBD2. Sequencing was done on a sample of peripheral blood. The TCR comes from a man aged 60 to 75 with acute or convalescent COVID-19. The CDR3 DNA follows: TGTGCCAGCAGTTTATCGAGCGGGAAGGGCGAGCAGTACTTC. Its translation: CASSLSSGKGEQYF.